The next 19 T cell receptor beta chains were all read from a single sample in a study of a mutant IDH1 vaccine in newly diagnosed glioma. These receptors lack a known antigen. Sequencing used immunoSEQ multiplex PCR; TCRdb keeps in-frame clones, though not all of them. The sample carries roughly 70,000 clones, around 84% recorded once. Sample time point: week 11, during vaccination. Every vaccination contained 300 ug of the mutant IDH1 20-mer peptide and was paired with topical imiquimod. This material consisted of PBMCs, taken from a glioma patient whose treatment included an IDH1 peptide vaccine. The receptors were sampled from a woman aged 45-65 years with glioma.

This rearrangement joins TRBV5-1 to TRBJ1-4; 7 bases are shared with TRBD1. Germline loops: CDR1 SGHRS, CDR2 YFSETQ. CDR3 length: 16 residues. Germline trimming cut 0 bases from V and 4 bases from J; bases unmatched to any gene: 6. CDR3 amino acids: CASSLGRGRGNEKLFF. In nucleotides, the CDR3 is TGCGCCAGCAGCTTGGGTAGGGGGCGCGGTAATGAAAAACTGTTTTTT.

The CDR3 DNA follows: TGTGCCAGCAGCTTAAACCCAGGGGATAATTCACCCCTCCACTTT. It encodes CASSLNPGDNSPLHF. The gene calls are TRBV7-3 and TRBJ1-6, with a weak D call TRBD1 (6 bases). In germline, CDR1 is SGHTA, CDR2 FQGTGA. The CDR3 totals 15 residues. Trimming left V 1 base short and J 5 bases short, with 9 bases between.

The chain has TRBV15 and TRBJ1-1; D gene unclear. CDR3 size: 15 residues. Trimming removed 0 bases from V and 1 base from J, with 9 bases in between. Germline V gives CDR1 LNHNV, CDR2 YYDKDF (reference sequence). The CDR3 DNA reads as TGTGCCACCAGCAGAGATCGTCGACAGAACACTGAAGCTTTCTTT. Its translation: CATSRDRRQNTEAFF.

The rearrangement links TRBV6-6 to TRBJ1-1, with D maybe TRBD1 (5 bases). This CDR3 contains 13 residues. CDR1 and CDR2 (germline): MNHNY, SVGAGI (reference sequence). Trimming cost V 3 bases and J 4 bases, with 9 bases left between them. The CDR3 sequence is CASSYGARTEAFF. CDR3 DNA: TGTGCCAGCAGTTATGGGGCACGCACTGAAGCTTTCTTT.

The J gene is TRBJ1-1, the V gene TRBV5-1; D is possibly TRBD1 (5 bases). Germline V gene sequence: CDR1 SGHRS, CDR2 YFSETQ. The CDR3 extends over 15 amino acids. The V end was cut by 4 bases, the J end by 1 base, with 14 bases between. The CDR3 protein is CASSLAPTENTEAFF. In DNA form, the CDR3 reads TGCGCCAGCAGCCTTGCTCCGACAGAGAACACTGAAGCTTTCTTT.

V and J are TRBV7-9 and TRBJ1-4, with D unresolved. CDR1 and CDR2 from the germline V gene are SEHNR and FQNEAQ (reference sequence). CDR3 length equals 15 residues. V dropped 3 bases and J dropped 8 bases, with 16 bases sitting between them. The CDR3 region has the DNA TGTGCCAGCAGCTTGAAAGTCGCCGCTTGGGAAAAACTGTTTTTT. Amino acid sequence: CASSLKVAAWEKLFF. The variable domain in full, completed from reference TRBV7-9 and TRBJ1-4, reads DTGVSQNPRHKITKRGQNVTFRCDPISEHNRLYWYRQTLGQGPEFLTYFQNEAQLEKSRLLSDRFSAERPKGSFSTLEIQRTEQGDSAMYLCASSLKVAAWEKLFFGSGTQLSVL.

This clone showed up just a few times. This chain connects TRBV2 to TRBJ1-1; possible D gene TRBD1, 6 bases. CDR1 and CDR2 (germline): SNHLY, FYNNEI. V shed 9 bases and J shed 3 bases, with 11 bases lying between them. This CDR3 region has 12 residues. The CDR3 DNA is TGTGCCAGGGTTGACAGGTACACTGAAGCTTTCTTT. Translation: CARVDRYTEAFF.

This clone turned up a few times. The chain couples TRBV19 to TRBJ1-1; D may be TRBD1 (6 bases). V dropped 7 bases and J dropped 1 base, with 13 bases sitting between them. Germline V lookup: CDR1 LNHDA, CDR2 SQIVND (reference sequence). The CDR3 length is 14 residues. The CDR3 DNA reads TGTGCCAGTATCAAGGCAGGGGCGAACACTGAAGCTTTCTTT. Residues: CASIKAGANTEAFF. Variable domain in full (rest from reference TRBV19 and TRBJ1-1): DGGITQSPKYLFRKEGQNVTLSCEQNLNHDAMYWYRQDPGQGLRLIYYSQIVNDFQKGDIAEGYSVSREKKESFPLTVTSAQKNPTAFYLCASIKAGANTEAFFGQGTRLTVV.

The chain joins TRBV5-4 to TRBJ1-1; 8 nucleotides line up with TRBD1. The germline V gene encodes CDR1 SGHNT and CDR2 YYREEE (reference sequence). Trimming took 0 bases from V and 1 from J; bases not matched to a gene: 8. The CDR3 contains 17 residues. CDR3 residues: CASSLGGQAGRNTEAFF. In DNA form, the CDR3 reads TGTGCCAGCAGCTTGGGGGGACAGGCCGGGAGGAACACTGAAGCTTTCTTT.

V usage is TRBV10-3 and J usage is TRBJ2-7; 10 bases match TRBD1. Germline CDR1 and CDR2: ENHRY and SYGVKD. V trimming: 0 bases; J trimming: 6 bases; junction bases outside the gene matches: 2. The CDR3 is 14 amino acids. Here the CDR3 DNA reads TGTGCCATCAGTGAGTCCGGGACAGGGGCCGAGCAGTACTTC. This gives the protein CAISESGTGAEQYF.

Only a few counts were recorded for this clone. V gene TRBV6-1 combines with J gene TRBJ1-5; 10 bases line up with TRBD1. The trim removed 7 bases at V and 6 bases at J, leaving 6 bases unmatched. CDR1 is MNHNS and CDR2 is SASEGT in the germline V gene. This CDR3 has 14 residues. This CDR3 is CASTADRGVQPQHF. The CDR3 DNA is TGTGCCAGCACCGCGGACAGGGGGGTTCAGCCCCAGCATTTT.

In its sample, this clone is medium-sized. V is TRBV4-3 and J is TRBJ1-1; D not resolved. Per germline, CDR1 LGHNA and CDR2 YSLEER. The V end was cut by 0 bases, the J end by 0 bases, with 8 bases between. The CDR3 length is 15 residues. CDR3 sequence (DNA): TGCGCCAGCAGCCAAGAAGGATATATGAACACTGAAGCTTTCTTT. This encodes CASSQEGYMNTEAFF.

This rearrangement joins TRBV18 to TRBJ2-4; TRBD2 agrees at 8 bases. The CDR3 totals 13 residues. J was trimmed by 7 bases and V by 3 bases; bases with no gene match: 2. Per germline, CDR1 KGHSH and CDR2 LQKENI. The CDR3 region has the DNA TGTGCCAGCTCACCGGTAGCGGGGAACATTCAGTACTTC. Translated: CASSPVAGNIQYF. The full variable domain, completed using reference TRBV18 and TRBJ2-4, is NAGVMQNPRHLVRRRGQEARLRCSPMKGHSHVYWYRQLPEEGLKFMVYLQKENIIDESGMPKERFSAEFPKEGPSILRIQQVVRGDSAAYFCASSPVAGNIQYFGAGTRLSVL.

The table lists this clone with a count of one. V and J are TRBV9 and TRBJ1-2; 12 positions agree with TRBD1. The V segment lost 4 bases and the J segment 6 bases; nucleotides outside the gene matches: 13. This CDR3 contains 17 residues. Germline CDR1 reads SGDLS; CDR2 reads YYNGEE. The CDR3 reads CASSPYQVGQGADGYTF. CDR3 coding DNA: TGTGCCAGCAGCCCCTACCAGGTGGGACAGGGGGCTGATGGCTACACCTTC.

This chain connects TRBV5-1 to TRBJ1-1, with 9 positions matching TRBD1. Germline loops: CDR1 SGHRS, CDR2 YFSETQ. The CDR3 spans 16 residues. J lost 0 bases, V lost 4 bases, and 7 bases had no gene match. In DNA, the CDR3 is TGCGCCAGCAGCAAGGGACAGGGAGTCATGAACACTGAAGCTTTCTTT. Its translation: CASSKGQGVMNTEAFF.

The rearrangement uses TRBV11-3 and TRBJ1-6, with 7 bases matching TRBD1. CDR1 and CDR2 from the germline V gene are SGHNT and YENEEA. This CDR3 is 13 amino acids long. Unmatched junction bases numbered 3, after V lost 5 bases and J lost 8 bases. The CDR3 bases are TGTGCCAGCAGCCTCACAGGGGATTCACCCCTCCACTTT. Its translation: CASSLTGDSPLHF.

V and J are TRBV9 and TRBJ2-7; D gene ambiguous. Germline CDR1 and CDR2: SGDLS and YYNGEE. With 3 bases removed from V and 0 bases from J, the gap between germline ends came to 13 bases. The CDR3 is 15 residues long. CDR3 loop: CASSEAPARSYEQYF. Here the CDR3 DNA reads TGTGCCAGCAGCGAGGCCCCGGCCCGCTCCTACGAGCAGTACTTC.

The chain couples TRBV7-7 to TRBJ1-4; the D gene is possibly TRBD1 (5 bases). Deletions cut 4 bases from V and 7 bases from J, with 16 bases between. The CDR3 contains 15 residues. Germline CDR1 SSHAT, CDR2 FNYEAQ (reference sequence). This chain's CDR3 is CASSSAVGRSEKLFF. The CDR3 DNA follows: TGTGCCAGCAGCTCTGCGGTGGGGCGCAGTGAAAAACTGTTTTTT.

The chain couples TRBV7-9 to TRBJ2-2; 8 bases map to TRBD2. The CDR3 totals 16 residues. Trimming removed 5 bases from V and 4 bases from J; junction bases left unmatched: 9. Germline V gene data show CDR1 as SEHNR and CDR2 as FQNEAQ (reference sequence). This CDR3 reads CASSLRSGGVTGELFF. In DNA form, the CDR3 reads TGTGCCAGCAGCCTCAGGAGCGGGGGAGTCACCGGGGAGCTGTTTTTT.